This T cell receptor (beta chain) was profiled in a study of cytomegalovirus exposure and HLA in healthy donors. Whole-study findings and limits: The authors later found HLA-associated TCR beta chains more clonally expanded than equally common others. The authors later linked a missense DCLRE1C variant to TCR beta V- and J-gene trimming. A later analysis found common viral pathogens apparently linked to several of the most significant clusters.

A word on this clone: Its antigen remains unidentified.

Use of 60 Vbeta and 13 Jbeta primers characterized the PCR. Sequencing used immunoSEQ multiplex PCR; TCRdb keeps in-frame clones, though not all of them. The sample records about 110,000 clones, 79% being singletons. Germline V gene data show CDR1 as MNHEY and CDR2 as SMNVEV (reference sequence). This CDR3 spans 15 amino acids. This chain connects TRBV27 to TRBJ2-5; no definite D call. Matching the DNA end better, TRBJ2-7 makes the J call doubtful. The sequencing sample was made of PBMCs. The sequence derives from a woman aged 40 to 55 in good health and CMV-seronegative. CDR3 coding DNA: TGTGCCAGCAGGTTACGTGGGCCCAGCTCCTACGAGCAGTACTTC. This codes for CASRLRGPSSYEQYF.